Presented here are 8 T cell receptor beta chains from one specimen sequenced in a study of cytomegalovirus exposure and HLA in healthy donors. PCR involved 60 Vbeta and 13 Jbeta primers. Assay: immunoSEQ multiplex PCR; the TCRdb copy retains only in-frame clones and omits some. The sample lists around 200,000 clones, 80% to 85% occurring once. The specimen was PBMCs. The receptors were sampled from a man aged 45 to 65 in good health and CMV-seronegative.

The chain couples TRBV2 to TRBJ2-5; unclear D gene. The CDR3 spans 11 residues. V lost 5 bases and J 3 bases, leaving 4 bases between the germline ends. The germline V gene encodes CDR1 SNHLY and CDR2 FYNNEI. DNA for the CDR3: TGTGCCAGCAGTATCGAAGAGACCCAGTACTTC. Translation gives CASSIEETQYF.

V gene TRBV9 combines with J gene TRBJ2-1; TRBD2 agrees at 10 bases. Germline V CDR1 and CDR2: SGDLS, YYNGEE. V lost 0 bases, J lost 9 bases, and 6 bases stayed unmatched. CDR3 length: 15 amino acids. The CDR3 reads CASSVELAGRSEQFF. CDR3 nucleotide sequence: TGTGCCAGCAGCGTAGAACTAGCGGGAAGGTCTGAGCAGTTCTTC.

This clone was seen a single time. CDR3: CASSQDPGQGNEKLFF. The DNA of the CDR3 is TGCGCCAGCAGCCAAGACCCGGGACAGGGGAATGAAAAACTGTTTTTT. The V call is TRBV4-3, the J call TRBJ1-4; TRBD1 agrees at 10 bases. Germline-derived CDR1 and CDR2 are LGHNA and YSLEER. This CDR3 is 16 amino acids long. V gave up 0 bases and J gave up 5 bases; unmatched junction bases: 3.

V is TRBV30 and J is TRBJ2-7, with D unclear. The CDR3 runs to 13 residues. Germline values: CDR1 GTSNPN, CDR2 SVGIG (reference sequence). The ends were cut back, 1 base at V and 2 bases at J, with 9 bases in the middle. In nucleotides, the CDR3 is TGTGCCTGGAGTGGAGGTTCCCCCTACGAGCAGTACTTC. It encodes CAWSGGSPYEQYF.

This chain links TRBV7-2 with TRBJ1-5, with TRBD1 matching over 7 bases. Losses at the gene ends were 2 bases for V and 5 bases for J; bases not matched to a gene: 9. The CDR3 extends over 16 amino acids. CDR1 SGHTA and CDR2 FQGNSA come from the germline V gene. The CDR3 nucleotides read TGTGCCAGCAGCTTATTATTCCGACAGGGTTATCAGCCCCAGCATTTT. It translates to CASSLLFRQGYQPQHF.

CDR3 bases: TGTGCCAGCAGACTTCCGGGACAGACCTACAATGAGCAGTTCTTC. Protein: CASRLPGQTYNEQFF. The chain uses TRBV27 and TRBJ2-1, with 7 bases lining up with TRBD1. Germline V CDR1 and CDR2: MNHEY, SMNVEV (reference sequence). This CDR3 has 15 residues. V trimming: 6 bases; J trimming: 2 bases; junction bases outside the gene matches: 7.

V usage is TRBV5-1 and J usage is TRBJ2-3; no clear D gene. CDR1 and CDR2 (germline): SGHRS, YFSETQ. Trimming cost V 3 bases and J 4 bases, with 15 bases left between them. The CDR3 extends over 15 amino acids. The CDR3 loop reads CASSSATTSPDTQYF. The CDR3 DNA is TGCGCCAGCAGCTCCGCAACTACCTCCCCAGATACGCAGTATTTT.

V usage is TRBV5-1 and J usage is TRBJ2-7, with 11 bases that match TRBD2. CDR1 and CDR2 from the germline V gene are SGHRS and YFSETQ. The CDR3 is 17 residues long. V shed 4 bases, J shed 0 bases, and the junction held 9 bases outside the gene matches. CDR3 DNA: TGCGCCAGCAGCCAGCCGGGACTAGCGGAGTACTCCTACGAGCAGTACTTC. Protein product: CASSQPGLAEYSYEQYF.